This is a list of T cell receptor beta chains from one sample in a study of post-analysis software for immune sequencing data. TCRdb re-derived calls from the PCR reads in MiXCR, one entry per CDR3 protein. This repertoire shows over 150,000 distinct CDR3 sequences, 30% found once; its top ten account for 1.5%. Sequenced input: blood. The receptors were sampled from a girl aged 10 to 17 with multiple sclerosis. Both conserved end residues are trimmed from each CDR3.

J | V | CDR3
TRBJ1-2 | TRBV20-1 | SARDSVGYGYT
TRBJ1-1 | TRBV5-1 | ASRPRQGDGTEAF
TRBJ2-7 | TRBV27 | ASSLGGGMNEQY
TRBJ2-1 | TRBV20-1 | SASRSGGYNEQF
TRBJ1-1 | TRBV29-1 | SAPLQGGTEAF
TRBJ2-7 | TRBV12-3/TRBV12-4 | ASSRPGEQY
TRBJ1-1 | TRBV12-3/TRBV12-4 | ASTYLKGNTEAF
TRBJ1-2 | TRBV14 | AGSQEMSGTKGYT
TRBJ2-6 | TRBV25-1 | ASSTQGLSGANVLT
TRBJ1-2 | TRBV5-1 | ASSFGTASYGYT
TRBJ2-7 | TRBV7-2 | ASSRGTSGAYEQY
TRBJ2-7 | TRBV12-5 | ASGLVVSSSGDEQY
TRBJ2-1 | TRBV12-3/TRBV12-4 | ASSPYDSLYNEQF
TRBJ1-2 | TRBV5-1 | ASSLEATRGYT
TRBJ2-3 | TRBV20-1 | SAIRGLSTDTQY
TRBJ1-4 | TRBV4-1 | ASSQDATNEKLF
TRBJ2-3 | TRBV28 | ASTQGDTDTQY
TRBJ1-3 | TRBV7-6 | ASSPWAGVGNTIY
TRBJ2-5 | TRBV5-1 | ASSLGPAGETQY
TRBJ1-1 | TRBV19 | ASRDWGLRNTEAF
TRBJ2-7 | TRBV9 | ASSVGGGSPYEQY
TRBJ2-5 | TRBV20-1 | SATRTEPPETQY
TRBJ2-3 | TRBV25-1 | ASSDPDLIADTQY
TRBJ1-1 | TRBV20-1 | SARPTGGLTEAF
TRBJ1-6 | TRBV20-1 | SARGAGTSSYNSPLH
TRBJ1-2 | TRBV6-5 | ASTDGFLYGYT
TRBJ1-2 | TRBV10-3 | ATARRAAGNYGYT
TRBJ1-4 | TRBV27 | ASSPGQGYEKLF
TRBJ1-1 | TRBV29-1 | SVETGNTEAF
TRBJ2-7 | TRBV7-9 | ASSTSRSGTGNEQY
TRBJ2-5 | TRBV5-4 | ASSLRDPGGETQY
TRBJ1-1 | TRBV12-3/TRBV12-4 | ASIQTPGGMNTEAF
TRBJ2-5 | TRBV28 | ASSTQSGRAYNEQY
TRBJ2-5 | TRBV20-1 | SNQGGQY
TRBJ1-1 | TRBV5-1 | AGKEGTEAF
TRBJ1-6 | TRBV6-5 | ASTQGTGSNSPLH
TRBJ1-4 | TRBV14 | ASSQAEFNEKLF
TRBJ2-5 | TRBV5-1 | ASSLSRGKETQY
TRBJ2-2 | TRBV5-1 | ASSLYAGGPASGELF
TRBJ2-7 | TRBV12-3/TRBV12-4 | ASRTGTSGIYEQY
TRBJ1-1 | TRBV5-1 | ASSLATGLNTEAF
TRBJ2-7 | TRBV20-1 | SATTGIEQY
TRBJ2-2 | TRBV19 | ASSIAAGGVAGELF
TRBJ2-3 | TRBV10-1 | ASSVRGTDTQY
TRBJ2-7 | TRBV12-3/TRBV12-4 | ASSSAGTIAGEQY
TRBJ2-7 | TRBV29-1 | SVEALTSGNLYEQY